This T cell receptor (beta chain) was observed in a study of a mutant IDH1 vaccine in newly diagnosed glioma (dated by TCRdb to about 2021). Regarding the study in general: Vaccination was initiated 4-6 weeks after radiotherapy alone, or concurrently with temozolomide cycles in the chemotherapy-containing groups. Of the approximately 30 treated patients, about 60% were male and about 40% were female, and the mean age was roughly 40 years. Prior to enrollment, patients had been given standard therapy consisting of radiotherapy alone, temozolomide alone, or radiochemotherapy with temozolomide, with the combination given to most patients. The week-35 safety follow-up was designated visit V12, and the week-47 end of study was designated visit V13. Peripheral blood was collected at six visits: V03 (baseline), V05, V07, V10, V12 and V13. For exploratory analyses, about two dozen treated patients had longitudinal TCRB deep sequencing done wherever samples were available.

Points the paper makes about the study in general: Pseudoprogression appeared unrelated to alterations in the top peripheral T cell clonotypes detected by TCRB sequencing. The authors stated that sample limitations prevented analyses of patient blood samples from being reproduced. Availability determined which PBMC samples were chosen for TCRB deep sequencing. Vaccine-induced immune responses across multiple MHC alleles were detected in over 85% of patients.

Comments on this clone: Its antigen is currently not known. Base qualities are not at hand, and no much larger clone is one base apart.

The time point tag for this specimen amounts to: week 47, end of study. A 20-mer mutant IDH1 peptide at 300 micrograms in Montanide made up each vaccine dose, which was injected subcutaneously together with topical imiquimod. Across visits V03 through V10, patients got a total of eight vaccinations, given in weeks 1, 3, 5, 7, 11, 15, 19 and 23. The donors had newly diagnosed IDH1-mutant astrocytomas of WHO grade 3 or 4 that showed loss of nuclear ATRX. The samples were drawn from NOA16, a multicentre, single-arm, open-label phase I trial in Germany that tested a mutant IDH1 peptide vaccine in humans for the first time. The DNeasy Blood and Tissue Kit was used to extract genomic DNA from EDTA blood for TCRB sequencing. Preparation of the library involved the immunoSEQ multiplex PCR assay. Following the manufacturer's protocol, the hsTCRB Kit was used to amplify rearranged TCR beta chain sequences. TCRB libraries were sequenced on an Illumina MiSeq. On the authors' methods: Demultiplexing, trimming and gene mapping were performed with the kit vendor's proprietary platform. Not all clones reach the TCRdb copy of this immuneACCESS table, which keeps in-frame sequences only. Checked studies attribute under half of the gap to unresolved V genes and leave the rest unexplained. V and J calls and clone size are copied from that table; D and trimming were computed from the DNA. The sample data list tens of thousands of clones, and over 75% of these were observed just once. Roughly 5.2% of the sample is in the top ten clones.

Relative to germline, V is 4 bases shorter and J is 7 bases shorter, with 14 bases between their ends. Measured from the cysteine to the phenylalanine, the CDR3 is 13 residues long. The CDR3 DNA has 39 bases and is translated from base 1. Looking up the germline V gene yields CDR1 SQVTM and CDR2 ANQGSEA. The chain is assembled from TRBV29-1 and TRBJ2-1; confidence is insufficient to name the D gene. Specimen: PBMCs, collected from a glioma patient whose treatment included an IDH1 peptide vaccine. This TCR was recovered from a man aged 35 to 55 with glioma. The CDR3 in this case is CSVGLVFGNEQFF. The DNA is as follows: TGCAGCGTTGGCCTGGTCTTTGGGAATGAGCAGTTCTTC.